This T cell receptor beta chain is from a study of beta chain features in type 1 diabetes. This clone occurred a few times. Its antigen is as yet unknown. Study-wide points: People with Type 1 diabetes carried modestly yet significantly shorter TCRB CDR3s in all four CD4+ subsets.

Germline V lookup: CDR1 GTSNPN, CDR2 SVGIG (reference sequence). The trim removed 0 bases at V and 4 bases at J, leaving 5 bases unmatched. There are 15 residues in the CDR3. By way of CD45RO/CCR7/CD25/CD127/CD95/CD27, the CD4+ regulatory, stem cell-like memory, central memory and naive cells were sorted. As every portion of the isolated RNA was reverse transcribed, the sequencing read expressed TCRB transcripts. TCRdb keeps only in-frame clones here, not all; method: immunoSEQ multiplex PCR. Of roughly 160,000 clones detected, about 8.3% appear once; the ten largest clones hold 0.45% to 0.55%. The gene calls are TRBV30 and TRBJ2-7; 11 bases line up with TRBD2. The specimen sequenced was central memory CD4+ T cells from blood. This receptor was taken from a woman in her late teens or twenties with type 1 diabetes. The CDR3, as DNA: TGTGCCTGGAGTGTCCCGGGACTAGCGGTGTACGAGCAGTACTTC. Its protein is CAWSVPGLAVYEQYF.